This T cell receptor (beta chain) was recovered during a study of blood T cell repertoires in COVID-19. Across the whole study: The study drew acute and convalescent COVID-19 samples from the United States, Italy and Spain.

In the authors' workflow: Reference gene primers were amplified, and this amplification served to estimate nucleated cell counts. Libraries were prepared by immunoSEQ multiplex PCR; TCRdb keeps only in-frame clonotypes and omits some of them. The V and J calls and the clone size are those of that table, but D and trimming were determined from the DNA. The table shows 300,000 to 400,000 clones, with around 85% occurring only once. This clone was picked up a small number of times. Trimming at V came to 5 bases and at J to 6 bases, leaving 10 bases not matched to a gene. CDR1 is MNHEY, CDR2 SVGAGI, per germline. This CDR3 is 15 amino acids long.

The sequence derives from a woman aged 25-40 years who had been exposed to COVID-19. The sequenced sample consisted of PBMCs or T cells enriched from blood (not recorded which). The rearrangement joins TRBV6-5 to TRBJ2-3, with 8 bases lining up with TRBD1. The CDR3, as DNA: TGTGCCAGCAGTCCCAGGGGGCTTCGGGCGGATACGCAGTATTTT. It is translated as CASSPRGLRADTQYF.